This T cell receptor beta chain appears in the sequencing data of a study of cytomegalovirus exposure and HLA in healthy donors. Notes on the study in general: The only immune exposure information that was available was CMV serostatus.

About this clone itself: Its antigen is unknown.

Germline CDR1 reads LNHDA; CDR2 reads SQIVND (reference sequence). With 3 bases removed from V and 7 bases from J, the gap between germline ends came to 16 bases. The CDR3 has 14 amino acids. In the PCR, 60 Vbeta and 13 Jbeta primers were used. Profiled with immunoSEQ multiplex PCR; TCRdb holds only in-frame clones, not every one. Counted here are more than 140,000 clones, roughly 81% occurring once; the ten biggest clones make up 1.5% to 2%. Material: PBMCs. The sequence came from a female donor in good health and CMV-seronegative. The V gene is TRBV19, the J gene TRBJ2-7; a weak D match, TRBD1 (6 bases). The CDR3 sequence: CASSIEQGLGEQYF. The DNA for the CDR3 is TGTGCCAGTAGTATCGAACAGGGCTTAGGGGAGCAGTACTTC.